This T cell receptor (beta chain) came from a study of CD8+ T cells in alopecia areata. Study conclusions and caveats: With tofacitinib ongoing, many expanded lesional clones persisted in both scalp and blood. Within the top 100, expanded CD8+ clones significantly decreased with tofacitinib, as did scalp clonality.

CDR3 length: 15 amino acids. The V gene's germline CDR1 is LNHDA and CDR2 SQIVND (reference sequence). Once RNA had been extracted, it was reverse transcribed into cDNA to act as the sequencing template. Assay: immunoSEQ multiplex PCR; the TCRdb copy retains only in-frame clones and omits some. The data hold approximately 200,000 clones, with 55% to 70% observed a single time. The sample's treatment: oral pan-JAK inhibitor, 5-10 mg twice daily. The investigators collected lesional scalp punch biopsies and peripheral blood from alopecia areata patients. Details on this clone: Its specificity is unknown. Relative to the germline gene, one junction end is altered; a read error may explain this.

The clonotype was recovered from a human donor with alopecia areata. This specimen was CD4+ T cells sorted from blood, taken at week 24, from a patient treated with tofacitinib. The V gene is TRBV19, the J gene TRBJ2-2; 10 bases agree with TRBD1. CDR3 nucleotide sequence: TGTGCCAGTACCAGGACAGGGGGGAACCCCGGGGAGCTGTTTTTT. Amino acid sequence: CASTRTGGNPGELFF.